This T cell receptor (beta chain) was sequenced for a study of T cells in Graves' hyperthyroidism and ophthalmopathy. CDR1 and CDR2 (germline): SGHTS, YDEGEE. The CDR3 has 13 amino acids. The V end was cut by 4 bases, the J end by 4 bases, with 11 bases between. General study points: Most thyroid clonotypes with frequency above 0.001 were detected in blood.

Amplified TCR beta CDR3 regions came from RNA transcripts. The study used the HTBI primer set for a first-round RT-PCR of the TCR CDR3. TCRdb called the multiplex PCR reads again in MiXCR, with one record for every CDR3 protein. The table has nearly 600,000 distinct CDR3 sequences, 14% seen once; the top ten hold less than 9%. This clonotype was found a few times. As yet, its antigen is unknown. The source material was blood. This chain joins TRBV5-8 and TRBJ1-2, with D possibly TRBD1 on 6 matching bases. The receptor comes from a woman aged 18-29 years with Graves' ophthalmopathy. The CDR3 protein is CASSQTGFYGYTF. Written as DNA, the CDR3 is TGTGCCAGCAGCCAAACAGGGTTCTATGGCTACACCTTC.